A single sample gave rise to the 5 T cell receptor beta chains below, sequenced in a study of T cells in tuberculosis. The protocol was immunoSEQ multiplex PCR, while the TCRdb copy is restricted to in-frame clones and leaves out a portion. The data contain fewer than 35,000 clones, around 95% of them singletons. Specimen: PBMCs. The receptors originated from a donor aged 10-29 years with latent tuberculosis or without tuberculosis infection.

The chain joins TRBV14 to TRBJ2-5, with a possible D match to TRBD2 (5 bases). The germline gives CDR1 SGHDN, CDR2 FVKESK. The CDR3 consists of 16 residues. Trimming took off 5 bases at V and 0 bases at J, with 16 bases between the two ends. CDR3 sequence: CASSSLGSGYQETQYF. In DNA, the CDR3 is TGTGCCAGCAGCTCTCTCGGGTCGGGGTACCAAGAGACCCAGTACTTC.

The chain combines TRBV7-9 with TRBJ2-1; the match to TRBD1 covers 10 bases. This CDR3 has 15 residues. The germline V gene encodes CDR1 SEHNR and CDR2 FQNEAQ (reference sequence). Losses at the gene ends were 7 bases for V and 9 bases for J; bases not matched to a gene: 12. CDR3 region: CASTREGTGASEQFF. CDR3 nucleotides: TGTGCCAGCACTCGCGAGGGGACAGGGGCAAGTGAGCAGTTCTTC.

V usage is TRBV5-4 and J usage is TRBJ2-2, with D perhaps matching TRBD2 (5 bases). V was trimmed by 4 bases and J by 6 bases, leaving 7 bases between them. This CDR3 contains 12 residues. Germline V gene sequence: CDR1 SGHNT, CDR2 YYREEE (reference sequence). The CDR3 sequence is CASSPGAGELFF. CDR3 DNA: TGTGCCAGCAGCCCCGGGGCCGGGGAGCTGTTTTTT. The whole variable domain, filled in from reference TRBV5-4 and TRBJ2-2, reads ETGVTQSPTHLIKTRGQQVTLRCSSQSGHNTVSWYQQALGQGPQFIFQYYREEENGRGNFPPRFSGLQFPNYSSELNVNALELDDSALYLCASSPGAGELFFGEGSRLTVL.

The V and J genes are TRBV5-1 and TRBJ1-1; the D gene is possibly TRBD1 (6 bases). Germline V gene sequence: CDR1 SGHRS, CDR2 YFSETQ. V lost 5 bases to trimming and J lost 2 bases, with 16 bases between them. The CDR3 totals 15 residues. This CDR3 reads CASSGGAGINTEAFF. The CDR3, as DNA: TGCGCCAGCAGTGGGGGGGCCGGGATCAACACTGAAGCTTTCTTT.

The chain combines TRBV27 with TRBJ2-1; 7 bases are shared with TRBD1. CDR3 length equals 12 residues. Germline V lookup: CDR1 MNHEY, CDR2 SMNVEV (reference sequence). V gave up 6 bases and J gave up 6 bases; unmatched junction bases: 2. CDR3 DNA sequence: TGTGCCAGCAGACAGGGGACCAATGAGCAGTTCTTC. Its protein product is CASRQGTNEQFF.